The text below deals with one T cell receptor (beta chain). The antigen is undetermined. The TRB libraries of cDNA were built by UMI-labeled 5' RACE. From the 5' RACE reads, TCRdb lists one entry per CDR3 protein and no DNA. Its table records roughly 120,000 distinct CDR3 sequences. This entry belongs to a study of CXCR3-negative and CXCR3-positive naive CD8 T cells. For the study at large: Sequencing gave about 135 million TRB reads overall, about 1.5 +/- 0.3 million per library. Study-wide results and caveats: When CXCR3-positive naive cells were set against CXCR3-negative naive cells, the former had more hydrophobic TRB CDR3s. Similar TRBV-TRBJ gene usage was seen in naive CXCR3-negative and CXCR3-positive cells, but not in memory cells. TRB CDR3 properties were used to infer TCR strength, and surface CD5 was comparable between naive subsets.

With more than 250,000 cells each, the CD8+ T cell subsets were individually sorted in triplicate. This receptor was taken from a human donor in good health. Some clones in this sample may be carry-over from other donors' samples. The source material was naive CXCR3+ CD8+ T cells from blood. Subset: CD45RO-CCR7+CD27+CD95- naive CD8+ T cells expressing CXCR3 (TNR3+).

CDR3 loop: CASSWPSGTNEQFF. This chain connects TRBV7-9 to TRBJ2-1; TCRdb's D gene call, TRBD2, goes unchecked for lack of DNA. This CDR3 is 14 amino acids long. Germline V gene data show CDR1 as SEHNR and CDR2 as FQNEAQ (reference sequence).